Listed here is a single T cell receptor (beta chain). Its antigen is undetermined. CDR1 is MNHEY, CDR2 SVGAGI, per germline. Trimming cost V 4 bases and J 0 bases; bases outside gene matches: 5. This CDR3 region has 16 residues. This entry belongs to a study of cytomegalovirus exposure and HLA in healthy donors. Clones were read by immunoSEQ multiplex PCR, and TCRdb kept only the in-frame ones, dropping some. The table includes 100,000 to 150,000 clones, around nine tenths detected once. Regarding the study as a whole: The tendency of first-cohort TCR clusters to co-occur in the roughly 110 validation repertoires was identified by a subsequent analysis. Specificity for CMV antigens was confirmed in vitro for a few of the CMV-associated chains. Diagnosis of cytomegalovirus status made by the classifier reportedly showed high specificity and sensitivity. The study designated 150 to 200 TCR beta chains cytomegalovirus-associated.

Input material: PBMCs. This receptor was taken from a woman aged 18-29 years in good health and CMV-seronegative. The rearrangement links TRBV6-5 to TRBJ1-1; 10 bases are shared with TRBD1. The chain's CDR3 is CASSSQTGGMNTEAFF. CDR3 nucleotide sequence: TGTGCCAGCAGTTCACAGACAGGGGGCATGAACACTGAAGCTTTCTTT.